The clone carrying this T cell receptor beta chain was detected many times. The read comes to an end 3 residues before the CDR3 does, leaving the germline J gene to fill in the end. Most patients and controls had Caucasian heritage. Looked up from germline, CDR1 is LNHDA and CDR2 is SQIVND (reference sequence). Trimming took 0 bases from V and 4 from J, leaving 15 bases between them. CDR3 length: 16 amino acids. This entry belongs to a study of T cell clonality in common variable immunodeficiency. This table comes from immunoSEQ multiplex PCR, and its TCRdb copy is limited to in-frame clones, with some not included. The sample offers roughly 70,000 clones and no singletons, the top ten holding 1.5% to 2%.

The genes are TRBV19 and TRBJ1-2; D not certain. The specimen sequenced was peripheral blood mononuclear cells. The receptor comes from a person aged 18-69 years in good health. The sequenced part of the CDR3 DNA is TGTGCCAGTAGTATAGAGGGCAGTATTTGGTCCTATGGC. It translates to CASSIEGSIWSYG. The complete CDR3 sequence is CASSIEGSIWSYGYTF. Looking up the rest from reference TRBV19 and TRBJ1-2 gives the full variable domain: DGGITQSPKYLFRKEGQNVTLSCEQNLNHDAMYWYRQDPGQGLRLIYYSQIVNDFQKGDIAEGYSVSREKKESFPLTVTSAQKNPTAFYLCASSIEGSIWSYGYTFGSGTRLTVV.